These T cell receptor beta chains were read from a single sample in a study of glioma-infiltrating T cells. Each CDR3 protein is one row after TCRdb ran MiXCR on the multiplex PCR reads. Of 300,000 to 400,000 distinct CDR3 sequences listed, about 40% are singletons. Source material: glioma tissue, nonneoplastic brain tissue, or PBMCs (not recorded which). Every receptor here comes from a human donor with low-grade glioma or glioblastoma, undergoing nonglioma brain surgery, or in good health (not recorded which). CDR3s include the opening cysteine and the closing phenylalanine or tryptophan. The D gene is left open where the match is weak. Size is stated for part of the rows, as once, few or many counts, or as a class when the clone is expanded.

CDR3 | DNA | V | D | length | J | size
CASKREDRTGELFF | TGTGCCAGCAAGCGGGAGGATCGGACCGGGGAGCTGTTTTTT | TRBV2 | TRBD2 | 14 | TRBJ2-2 | few
CASSQDRRGSPLHF | TGCGCCAGCAGCCAAGATCGAAGGGGTTCACCCCTCCACTTT | TRBV4-1 | . | 14 | TRBJ1-6 | .
CASSLFRGEEDTIYF | TGTGCCAGCAGTTTATTTCGGGGGGAGGAAGACACCATATATTTT | TRBV28 | . | 15 | TRBJ1-3 | .
CAWSVLTGYTF | TGTGCCTGGAGTGTACTAACTGGCTACACCTTC | TRBV30 | . | 11 | TRBJ1-2 | few
CASSSPEAKIDNEQFF | TGTGCCAGCAGCAGCCCCGAAGCAAAGATAGACAATGAGCAGTTCTTC | TRBV4-2 | . | 16 | TRBJ2-1 | once
CASSPRTSGLYEQYF | TGTGCCAGCAGCCCCCGGACTAGCGGGCTGTACGAGCAGTACTTC | TRBV4-2 | TRBD2 | 15 | TRBJ2-7 | .
CSARSSQLNYGYTF | TGCAGTGCTAGGTCCTCACAATTGAACTATGGCTACACCTTC | TRBV20-1 | . | 14 | TRBJ1-2 | many
CSARERGEGTDTQYF | TGCAGTGCTAGAGAACGGGGGGAGGGCACAGATACGCAGTATTTT | TRBV20-1 | TRBD2 | 15 | TRBJ2-3 | .
CSAPPTGTMGDTEAFF | TGCAGTGCTCCCCCAACCGGGACCATGGGGGACACTGAAGCTTTCTTT | TRBV20-1 | . | 16 | TRBJ1-1 | .
CASSLHGFPHEQYF | TGTGCCAGCAGTTTACACGGGTTTCCCCACGAGCAGTACTTC | TRBV27 | . | 14 | TRBJ2-7 | many
CASSQDRENGEQYF | TGTGCCAGCAGCCAAGACAGGGAGAATGGCGAGCAGTACTTC | TRBV6-2/TRBV6-3 | TRBD1 | 14 | TRBJ2-7 | few
CASKYRGENYGYTF | TGTGCCAGCAAGTACAGGGGGGAGAACTATGGCTACACCTTC | TRBV27 | TRBD1 | 14 | TRBJ1-2 | many
CAIKDGGTYEQYF | TGTGCCATCAAAGACGGAGGAACCTACGAGCAGTACTTC | TRBV10-3 | . | 13 | TRBJ2-7 | few
CSATPTGNTGELFF | TGCAGTGCTACCCCAACGGGGAACACCGGGGAGCTGTTTTTT | TRBV20-1 | . | 14 | TRBJ2-2 | .
CASSQVDLGLSYNERFF | TGCGCCAGCAGCCAAGTGGACCTGGGACTCTCCTACAATGAGCGGTTCTTC | TRBV4-1 | . | 17 | TRBJ2-1 | .
CASSLEGHASYEQYF | TGTGCCAGCAGCTTAGAGGGACATGCATCCTACGAGCAGTACTTC | TRBV7-9 | . | 15 | TRBJ2-7 | .
CASSLLGRTNEKLFF | TGTGCCAGCAGTTTATTAGGGCGAACTAATGAAAAACTGTTTTTT | TRBV28 | . | 15 | TRBJ1-4 | .
CASSIGAGGNYGYTF | TGTGCCAGTAGTATAGGTGCAGGGGGAAACTATGGCTACACCTTC | TRBV19 | TRBD1 | 15 | TRBJ1-2 | .
CASSATGWDTEAFF | TGTGCCAGCAGTGCGACAGGATGGGACACTGAAGCTTTCTTT | TRBV25-1 | . | 14 | TRBJ1-1 | .
CAIGGIANTGELFF | TGTGCCATCGGGGGGATCGCGAACACCGGGGAGCTGTTTTTT | TRBV7-9 | TRBD2 | 14 | TRBJ2-2 | .
CASSQGPGPTYEQYF | TGCGCCAGCAGCCAAGGACCGGGACCAACCTACGAGCAGTACTTC | TRBV4-1 | . | 15 | TRBJ2-7 | .
CSSSQAASGTGQRSQPQHF | TGCTCCAGCAGCCAAGCAGCATCCGGGACAGGGCAACGCAGTCAGCCCCAGCATTTT | TRBV4-1 | TRBD1 | 19 | TRBJ1-5 | once
CASTGTGASYGQYF | TGTGCCAGCACCGGGACAGGGGCGTCCTACGGGCAGTACTTC | TRBV2 | TRBD1 | 14 | TRBJ2-7 | few
CVSSFVGLAGETQYF | TGTGTCAGCAGTTTCGTAGGACTAGCTGGTGAGACCCAGTACTTC | TRBV28 | TRBD2 | 15 | TRBJ2-5 | .
CASSLSGRGSGEQFF | TGTGCCAGCAGCTTAAGCGGGAGAGGTTCGGGAGAGCAGTTCTTC | TRBV6-1 | TRBD2 | 15 | TRBJ2-1 | few
CSTRGHLLVNEQFF | TGCAGTACTAGGGGGCACCTCTTGGTCAATGAGCAGTTCTTC | TRBV20-1 | TRBD1 | 14 | TRBJ2-1 | .
CSARGLAGPTDTQHF | TGCAGTGCCCGGGGACTAGCCGGGCCCACAGATACGCAGCATTTT | TRBV20-1 | . | 15 | TRBJ1-5 | .
CASSLLRVSTDTQYF | TGTGCCAGCAGCTTGTTGAGGGTGAGCACAGATACGCAGTATTTT | TRBV7-2 | . | 15 | TRBJ2-3 | .
CASRDSGTSGRGKFF | TGTGCCAGCAGGGACTCCGGGACTAGCGGGAGAGGAAAGTTCTTC | TRBV12-3/TRBV12-4 | TRBD2 | 15 | TRBJ2-1 | few
CASSDTGYQETQYF | TGTGCCAGCAGTGATACAGGGTACCAAGAGACCCAGTACTTC | TRBV2 | . | 14 | TRBJ2-5 | .
CASRLGLSPSSYEQYF | TGTGCCAGCAGGCTAGGCCTATCCCCCTCCTCCTACGAGCAGTACTTC | TRBV6-2/TRBV6-3 | . | 16 | TRBJ2-7 | few
CASSLITSTDTQYF | TGTGCCAGCAGTCTTATAACTAGCACAGATACGCAGTATTTT | TRBV27 | . | 14 | TRBJ2-3 | many
CASSQPAGAGNTIYF | TGTGCCAGCAGCCAACCTGCAGGGGCTGGAAACACCATATATTTT | TRBV4-2 | . | 15 | TRBJ1-3 | few
CASSFRNLRTEAFF | TGTGCCAGCAGCTTCAGGAACCTTAGAACTGAAGCTTTCTTT | TRBV7-8 | . | 14 | TRBJ1-1 | few
CASSPTGGVNEQFF | TGCGCCAGCAGCCCTACAGGGGGGGTGAATGAGCAGTTCTTC | TRBV4-1 | . | 14 | TRBJ2-1 | .
CASSPTGQGKGYTF | TGTGCCAGCAGCCCTACGGGACAGGGGAAGGGGTACACCTTC | TRBV5-4 | TRBD1 | 14 | TRBJ1-2 | .
CANSHPPGTSKVAGELFF | TGTGCCAACAGCCACCCGCCTGGGACTAGCAAGGTTGCCGGGGAGCTGTTTTTT | TRBV7-2 | TRBD2 | 18 | TRBJ2-2 | once
CAGSFEGDSPLHF | TGTGCCGGCAGCTTTGAGGGGGATTCACCCCTCCACTTT | TRBV7-2 | . | 13 | TRBJ1-6 | .
CASSPYQTGLYEQYF | TGTGCCAGCTCACCATATCAGACAGGGCTCTACGAGCAGTACTTC | TRBV18 | TRBD1 | 15 | TRBJ2-7 | .
CASRLNREAGELFF | TGTGCCAGCAGACTTAACAGGGAGGCCGGGGAGCTGTTTTTT | TRBV6-2/TRBV6-3 | . | 14 | TRBJ2-2 | .
CASSPSGRISGNTIYF | TGTGCCAGCAGCCCTTCAGGAAGGATATCTGGAAACACCATATATTTT | TRBV5-8 | . | 16 | TRBJ1-3 | few
CASGKGHSNQPQHF | TGTGCAAGCGGAAAGGGGCATAGCAATCAGCCCCAGCATTTT | TRBV19 | . | 14 | TRBJ1-5 | many
CSVVAGAKNIQYF | TGCAGCGTTGTAGCGGGGGCCAAAAACATTCAGTACTTC | TRBV29-1 | TRBD2 | 13 | TRBJ2-4 | .
CSAHDVGYEQYF | TGCAGTGCCCATGACGTTGGCTACGAGCAGTACTTC | TRBV20-1 | . | 12 | TRBJ2-7 | many
CASIQDWLAGGGVEQFF | TGCGCCAGCATCCAAGATTGGCTAGCGGGAGGGGGGGTAGAGCAGTTCTTC | TRBV4-1 | TRBD2 | 17 | TRBJ2-1 | .
CASRTGTGSEQFF | TGTGCCAGCAGAACCGGGACAGGGAGTGAGCAGTTCTTC | TRBV12-3/TRBV12-4 | TRBD1 | 13 | TRBJ2-1 | .
CASNGPGNYEQYF | TGTGCCAGCAATGGGCCAGGGAACTACGAGCAGTACTTC | TRBV2 | . | 13 | TRBJ2-7 | few
CASSFSQGQAYEQYF | TGTGCCAGCAGCTTCAGTCAGGGACAAGCCTACGAGCAGTACTTC | TRBV7-2 | . | 15 | TRBJ2-7 | .
CASSLAGGSTEAFF | TGTGCCAGCAGCTTAGCCGGGGGCAGCACTGAAGCTTTCTTT | TRBV7-2 | . | 14 | TRBJ1-1 | .